Below are 17 T cell receptor beta chains sequenced from a single sample in a study of molecular identifiers for immune sequencing clone quantification. TCRdb re-called the PCR reads with MiXCR, one entry per CDR3 protein. The sample has 60,000 to 70,000 distinct CDR3 sequences, under 20% seen once. Sequenced: naive CD8+ T cells from blood, with Jurkat cell RNA spiked in. Subset reported: FACS-sorted CD8+CD4-CCR7+CD45RA+ naive T cells. The receptor source for this set is a human donor in good health. Some libraries in this study had Jurkat cell RNA spiked in.

This clonotype has a count of ten or more. The rearrangement joins TRBV11-1 to TRBJ1-1; D is unclear. Germline V lookup: CDR1 SGHAT, CDR2 FQDESV (reference sequence). V lost 5 bases to trimming and J lost 4 bases, with 17 bases between them. CDR3 length: 15 amino acids. CDR3 bases: TGTGCCAGCAGCGAAAAAGGAGTCCGGCCCACTGAAGCTTTCTTT. Its translation: CASSEKGVRPTEAFF. Looking up the rest from reference TRBV11-1 and TRBJ1-1 gives the full variable domain: EAEVAQSPRYKITEKSQAVAFWCDPISGHATLYWYRQILGQGPELLVQFQDESVVDDSQLPKDRFSAERLKGVDSTLKIQPAELGDSAMYLCASSEKGVRPTEAFFGQGTRLTVV.

Many counts were recorded for this clonotype. The V and J genes are TRBV27 and TRBJ2-7; TRBD2 matches 12 bases. The CDR3 length is 15 residues. Germline V lookup: CDR1 MNHEY, CDR2 SMNVEV (reference sequence). Trimming removed 5 bases from V and 0 bases from J; junction bases left unmatched: 2. CDR3 in DNA: TGTGCCAGCAGTAAGGGACTAGCGGGCTCCTACGAGCAGTACTTC. This gives the protein CASSKGLAGSYEQYF.

This clonotype was seen at least ten times. The V gene is TRBV2, the J gene TRBJ1-4; possibly TRBD1 for D (6 bases). V lost 8 bases to trimming and J lost 5 bases, with 15 bases between them. This CDR3 has 14 amino acids. CDR1 SNHLY and CDR2 FYNNEI come from the germline V gene. Here the CDR3 reads CASCTGGGNEKLFF. The CDR3 nucleotides read TGTGCCAGCTGCACGGGGGGGGGCAATGAAAAACTGTTTTTT.

This clonotype was found many times. V and J are TRBV29-1 and TRBJ2-3; D is undetermined. Trimming took off 4 bases at V and 4 bases at J, with 12 bases between the two ends. The CDR3 has 13 amino acids. Germline CDR1 is SQVTM and CDR2 is ANQGSEA. The CDR3 DNA sequence: TGCAGCGTTGTAGAATCGGTATCAGATACGCAGTATTTT. The encoded protein is CSVVESVSDTQYF.

Comments on this clonotype: A much larger clonotype is one base distant, so this may be a read error. The V gene is TRBV15, the J gene TRBJ2-3; 7 bases fit TRBD1. The germline V gene encodes CDR1 LNHNV and CDR2 YYDKDF (reference sequence). The CDR3 covers 18 residues. CDR3 loop: CATSDLEIRDRSTGTQYF. Here the CDR3 DNA reads TGTGCCACCAGCGATTTAGAGATAAGGGACAGAAGCACAGGTACGCAGTATTTT.

This clonotype was detected many times. The chain couples TRBV28 to TRBJ2-5; D may be TRBD1 or TRBD2 (5 bases each). The germline V gene encodes CDR1 MDHEN and CDR2 SYDVKM. The V end was cut by 6 bases, the J end by 1 base, with 9 bases between. This CDR3 contains 13 residues. The CDR3 loop reads CASRGPLQETQYF. CDR3 bases: TGTGCCAGCAGGGGACCCCTCCAAGAGACCCAGTACTTC.

About this clonotype: A read error may be the cause here, since a much bigger clone is one base away. The V and J genes are TRBV6-6 and TRBJ1-5; 7 bases match TRBD1. CDR1 MNHNY and CDR2 SVGAGI come from the germline V gene (reference sequence). This CDR3 is 13 amino acids long. As DNA, the CDR3 is TGTACCAGCAGTTACGGGACAGAAAAGCCCCAGCATTTT. Protein product: CTSSYGTEKPQHF.

This clonotype was recorded a few times. The chain employs TRBV7-9 and TRBJ2-1; D may match TRBD1 or TRBD2 (5 bases each). CDR1 is SEHNR and CDR2 is FQNEAQ in the germline V gene (reference sequence). The CDR3 is made up of 15 amino acids. Trimming cost V 4 bases and J 10 bases, with 20 bases left between them. CDR3 sequence reads: CASSSGNRDPGEQFF. The CDR3 nucleotides are TGTGCCAGCAGCTCCGGAAATCGGGACCCTGGGGAGCAGTTCTTC.

The chain employs TRBV13 and TRBJ2-3; 9 bases line up with TRBD1. The CDR3 has 16 residues. Per the germline V gene, CDR1 is PRHDT and CDR2 is FYEKMQ (reference sequence). The ends lost 1 base at V and 4 bases at J; junction bases unmatched: 6. The CDR3 region has the DNA TGTGCCAGCAGCTTAGCGCGGACAGGGGATGCAGATACGCAGTATTTT. Its protein is CASSLARTGDADTQYF.

This clonotype was counted ten times or more. The rearrangement uses TRBV6-5 and TRBJ2-7; D possibly corresponds to TRBD2 (5 bases). Germline V gene lookup returns CDR1 MNHEY and CDR2 SVGAGI. This CDR3 has 16 amino acids. With 0 bases removed from V and 3 bases from J, the gap between germline ends came to 15 bases. CDR3: CASSYSRETDFYEQYF. The CDR3 DNA follows: TGTGCCAGCAGTTACTCTAGGGAGACCGACTTCTACGAGCAGTACTTC.

In this sample, this clonotype turned up many times. The chain combines TRBV6-5 with TRBJ2-1; D gene ambiguous. Germline CDR1 reads MNHEY; CDR2 reads SVGAGI. V was clipped by 7 bases and J by 6 bases, with 7 bases between them. The CDR3 totals 11 residues. The CDR3 region has the DNA TGTGCCAGCATCGCCGGCAATGAGCAGTTCTTC. Amino acids: CASIAGNEQFF.

With regard to this clonotype: This could be a read error, since a much larger clone is one nucleotide away. This sequence joins TRBV10-2 and TRBJ2-5; D may be TRBD2 (5 bases). Trimming took off 8 bases at V and 5 bases at J, with 21 bases between the two ends. The CDR3 has 15 residues. Germline values: CDR1 WSHSY, CDR2 SAAADI. The chain's CDR3 is CASGEPPRFVETQYF. The CDR3 DNA is TGCGCCAGCGGGGAGCCGCCCCGGTTTGTGGAGACCCAGTACTTC.

This clonotype has ten or more counts. V is TRBV10-2 and J is TRBJ2-3; 9 bases are a match to TRBD2. Germline lookup yields CDR1 WSHSY and CDR2 SAAADI. V was pared by 6 bases and J by 0 bases, with 4 bases of the junction left unmatched. The CDR3 totals 15 residues. The CDR3 region is CASSSGTSSTDTQYF. DNA of the CDR3: TGCGCCAGCAGCTCCGGGACTAGCAGCACAGATACGCAGTATTTT.

This clonotype was detected many times. The chain employs TRBV11-2 and TRBJ2-7, with D perhaps matching TRBD1 (5 bases). With 5 bases removed from V and 1 base from J, the gap between germline ends came to 18 bases. This CDR3 spans 16 amino acids. Germline V gene sequence: CDR1 SGHAT, CDR2 FQNNGV. CDR3 DNA: TGTGCCAGCAGCCCGCTCCGTTGGGGCCGATCCTACGAGCAGTACTTC. Encoded protein: CASSPLRWGRSYEQYF. Full variable domain (outside the CDR3, taken from reference TRBV11-2 and TRBJ2-7): EAGVAQSPRYKIIEKRQSVAFWCNPISGHATLYWYQQILGQGPKLLIQFQNNGVVDDSQLPKDRFSAERLKGVDSTLKIQPAKLEDSAVYLCASSPLRWGRSYEQYFGPGTRLTVT.

The chain couples TRBV4-1 to TRBJ2-7; tentatively, D is TRBD1 (5 bases). CDR3 size: 15 residues. V was clipped by 1 base and J by 2 bases, with 12 bases between them. Germline CDR1 is MGHRA and CDR2 is YSYEKL. CDR3 bases: TGCGCCAGCAGCCAAGTTGCACGGACACCCTACGAGCAGTACTTC. Amino acid sequence: CASSQVARTPYEQYF.

This clonotype occurred many times. The chain has TRBV14 and TRBJ2-1, with 12 bases fitting TRBD2. The J segment lost 2 bases and the V segment lost 4 bases, leaving 3 bases of the junction unmatched. The CDR3 spans 16 residues. Germline lookup yields CDR1 SGHDN and CDR2 FVKESK. The CDR3: CASSRLAGVAYNEQFF. The CDR3 region has the DNA TGTGCCAGCAGCCGACTAGCGGGAGTCGCCTACAATGAGCAGTTCTTC.

This clonotype has ten or more counts. J is TRBJ2-7 and V is TRBV27; TRBD2 is a possible D gene (7 bases). V was pared by 6 bases and J by 3 bases, with 12 bases between. This CDR3 is 13 amino acids long. The germline V gene encodes CDR1 MNHEY and CDR2 SMNVEV (reference sequence). The CDR3 region has the DNA TGTGCCAGCAGCCCTAGGGGGGGCTACGAGCAGTACTTC. Its protein product is CASSPRGGYEQYF.